Below, one TCR beta chain is given with its context. Germline trimming cut 2 bases from V and 3 bases from J; bases unmatched to any gene: 5. The CDR3 spans 16 residues. Germline values: CDR1 MDHEN, CDR2 SYDVKM. This sample was taken from a study of shared clonotypes between healthy human individuals. Across the whole study: The study used three CD4 naive, three CD4 memory, two CD8 naive and one CD8 memory plate per donor.

Study donors comprised healthy, HIV-negative adults devoid of recent acute infection or vaccination. Assay execution took place at the deep level. Original processing notes: Filtering was not the same, since immunoSEQ gave junction-only sequences without quality scores. Libraries were prepared by immunoSEQ multiplex PCR; TCRdb keeps only in-frame clonotypes and omits some of them. V, J and clone size reflect that table, while D and trimming were determined from the DNA. The table lists 2,500,000 or so clones, 90% to 95% of them singletons. The sequence was obtained from a man younger than 35 in good health. Some clones in this sample may be carry-over from other donors' samples. The sample comprised naive CD4+ T cells from PBMCs. This sample's subset: CD45RA+ positively selected. The rearrangement joins TRBV28 to TRBJ2-2, with 8 bases identical to TRBD2. CDR3 sequence reads: CASSLSGSGYTGELFF. DNA of the CDR3: TGTGCCAGCAGTTTAAGCGGGAGCGGATACACCGGGGAGCTGTTTTTT.